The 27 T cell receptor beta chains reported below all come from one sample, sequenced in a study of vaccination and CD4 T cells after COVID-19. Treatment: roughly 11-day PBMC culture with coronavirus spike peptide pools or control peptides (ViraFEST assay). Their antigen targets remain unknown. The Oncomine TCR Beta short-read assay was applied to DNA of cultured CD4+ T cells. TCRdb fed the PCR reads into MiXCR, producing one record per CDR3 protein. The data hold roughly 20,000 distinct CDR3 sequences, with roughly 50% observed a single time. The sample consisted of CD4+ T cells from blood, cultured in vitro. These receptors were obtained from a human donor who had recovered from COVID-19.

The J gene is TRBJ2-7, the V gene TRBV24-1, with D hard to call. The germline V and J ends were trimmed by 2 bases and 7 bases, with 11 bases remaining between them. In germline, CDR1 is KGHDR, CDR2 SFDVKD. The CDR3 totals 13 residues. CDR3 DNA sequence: TGTGCCACCAGTGATTCGCCGGCTGGGGAGCAGTACTTC. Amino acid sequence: CATSDSPAGEQYF.

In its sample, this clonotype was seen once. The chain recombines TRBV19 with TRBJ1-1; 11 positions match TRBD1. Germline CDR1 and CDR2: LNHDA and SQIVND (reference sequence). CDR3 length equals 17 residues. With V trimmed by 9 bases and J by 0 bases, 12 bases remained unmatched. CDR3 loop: CARCSRDRGTMNTEAFF. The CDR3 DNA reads TGTGCCAGATGCTCCCGGGACAGGGGGACGATGAACACTGAAGCTTTCTTT. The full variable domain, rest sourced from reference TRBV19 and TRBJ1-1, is DGGITQSPKYLFRKEGQNVTLSCEQNLNHDAMYWYRQDPGQGLRLIYYSQIVNDFQKGDIAEGYSVSREKKESFPLTVTSAQKNPTAFYLCARCSRDRGTMNTEAFFGQGTRLTVV.

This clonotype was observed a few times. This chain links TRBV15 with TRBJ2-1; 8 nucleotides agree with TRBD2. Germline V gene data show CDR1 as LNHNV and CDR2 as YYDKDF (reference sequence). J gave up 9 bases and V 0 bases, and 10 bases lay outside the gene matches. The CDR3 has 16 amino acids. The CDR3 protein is CATSRDGTWAGGEQFF. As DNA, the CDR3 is TGTGCCACCAGCAGAGATGGGACCTGGGCGGGGGGTGAGCAGTTCTTC. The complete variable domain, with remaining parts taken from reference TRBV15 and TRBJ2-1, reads DAMVIQNPRYQVTQFGKPVTLSCSQTLNHNVMYWYQQKSSQAPKLLFHYYDKDFNNEADTPDNFQSRRPNTSFCFLDIRSPGLGDTAMYLCATSRDGTWAGGEQFFGPGTRLTVL.

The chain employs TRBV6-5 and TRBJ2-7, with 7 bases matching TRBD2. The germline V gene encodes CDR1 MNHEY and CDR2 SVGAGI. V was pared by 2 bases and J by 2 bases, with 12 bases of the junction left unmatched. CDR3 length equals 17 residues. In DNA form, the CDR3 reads TGTGCCAGCAGTTACGGTAGTGTAGCGGGCGTTACCTACGAGCAGTACTTC. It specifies CASSYGSVAGVTYEQYF.

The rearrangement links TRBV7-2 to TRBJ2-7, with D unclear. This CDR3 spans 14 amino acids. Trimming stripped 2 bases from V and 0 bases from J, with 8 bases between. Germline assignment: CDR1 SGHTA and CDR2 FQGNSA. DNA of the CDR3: TGTGCCAGCAGCTTACTAGTGAGCTCCTACGAGCAGTACTTC. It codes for CASSLLVSSYEQYF.

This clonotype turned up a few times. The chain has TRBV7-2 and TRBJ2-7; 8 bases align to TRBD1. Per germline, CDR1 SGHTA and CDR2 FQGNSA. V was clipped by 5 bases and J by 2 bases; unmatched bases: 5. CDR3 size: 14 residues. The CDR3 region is CASSTGQGPYEQYF. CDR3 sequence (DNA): TGTGCCAGCAGCACCGGACAGGGTCCCTACGAGCAGTACTTC. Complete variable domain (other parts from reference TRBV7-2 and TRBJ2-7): GAGVSQSPSNKVTEKGKDVELRCDPISGHTALYWYRQSLGQGLEFLIYFQGNSAPDKSGLPSDRFSAERTGGSVSTLTIQRTQQEDSAVYLCASSTGQGPYEQYFGPGTRLTVT.

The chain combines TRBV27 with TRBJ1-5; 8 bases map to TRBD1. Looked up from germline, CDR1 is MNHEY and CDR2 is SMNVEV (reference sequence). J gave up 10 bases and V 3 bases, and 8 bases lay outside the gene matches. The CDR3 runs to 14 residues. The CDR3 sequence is CASSFQGAKGPQHF. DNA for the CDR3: TGTGCCAGCAGTTTCCAGGGGGCAAAGGGTCCCCAGCATTTT.

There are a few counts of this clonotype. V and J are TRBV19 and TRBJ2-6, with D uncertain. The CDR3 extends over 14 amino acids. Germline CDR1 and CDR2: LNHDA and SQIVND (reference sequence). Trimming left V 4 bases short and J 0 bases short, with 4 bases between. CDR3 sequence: CASSSSSGANVLTF. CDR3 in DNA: TGTGCCAGTAGTAGCTCCTCTGGGGCCAACGTCCTGACTTTC.

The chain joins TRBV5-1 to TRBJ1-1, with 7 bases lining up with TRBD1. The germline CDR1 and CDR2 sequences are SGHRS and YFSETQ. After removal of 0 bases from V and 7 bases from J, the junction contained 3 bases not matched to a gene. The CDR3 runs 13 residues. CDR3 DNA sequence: TGCGCCAGCAGCTTGGGACAGGGCCTTGAAGCTTTCTTT. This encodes CASSLGQGLEAFF.

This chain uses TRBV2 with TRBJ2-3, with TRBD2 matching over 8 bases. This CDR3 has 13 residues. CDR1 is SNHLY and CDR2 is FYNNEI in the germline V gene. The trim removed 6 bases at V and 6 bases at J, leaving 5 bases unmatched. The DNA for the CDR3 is TGTGCCAGCAGCCCTAGACTAGCGGATACGCAGTATTTT. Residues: CASSPRLADTQYF. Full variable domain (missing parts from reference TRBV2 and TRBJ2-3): EPEVTQTPSHQVTQMGQEVILRCVPISNHLYFYWYRQILGQKVEFLVSFYNNEISEKSEIFDDQFSVERPDGSNFTLKIRSTKLEDSAMYFCASSPRLADTQYFGPGTRLTVL.

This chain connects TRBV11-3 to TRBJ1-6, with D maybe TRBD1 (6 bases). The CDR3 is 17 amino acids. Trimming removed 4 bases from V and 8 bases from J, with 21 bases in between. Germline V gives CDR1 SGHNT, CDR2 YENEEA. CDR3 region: CASSSSYRARGYSPLHF. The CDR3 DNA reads TGTGCCAGCAGCTCCTCATACAGGGCTAGAGGGTATTCACCCCTCCACTTT.

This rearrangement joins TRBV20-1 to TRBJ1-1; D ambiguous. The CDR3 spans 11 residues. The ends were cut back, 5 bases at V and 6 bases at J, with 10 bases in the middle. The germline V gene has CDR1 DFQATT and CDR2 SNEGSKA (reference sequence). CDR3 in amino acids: CSAVRSSEAFF. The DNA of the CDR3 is TGCAGTGCTGTCCGGTCCTCTGAAGCTTTCTTT.

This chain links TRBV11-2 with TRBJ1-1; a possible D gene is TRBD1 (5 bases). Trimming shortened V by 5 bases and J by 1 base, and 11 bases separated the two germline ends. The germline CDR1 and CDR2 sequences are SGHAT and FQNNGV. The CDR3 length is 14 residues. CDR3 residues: CASSLTTGNTEAFF. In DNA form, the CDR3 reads TGTGCCAGCAGCCTCACAACAGGGAACACTGAAGCTTTCTTT.

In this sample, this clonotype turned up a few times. The CDR3 region is CASSLLATFNSPLHF. CDR3 coding DNA: TGTGCCAGCAGTCTCCTGGCGACATTTAATTCACCCCTCCACTTT. This chain links TRBV6-2 or TRBV6-3 with TRBJ1-6; no reliable D call. The CDR3 contains 15 residues. The germline V gene has CDR1 MNHEY and CDR2 SVGEGT. V lost 5 bases, J lost 6 bases, and 14 bases lay in between.

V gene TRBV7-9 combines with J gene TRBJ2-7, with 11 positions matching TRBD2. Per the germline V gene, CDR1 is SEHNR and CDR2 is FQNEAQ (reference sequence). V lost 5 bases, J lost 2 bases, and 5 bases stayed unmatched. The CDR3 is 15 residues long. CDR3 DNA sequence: TGTGCCAGCAGCCTTAGCGGGAGGGTAACCTACGAGCAGTACTTC. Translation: CASSLSGRVTYEQYF.

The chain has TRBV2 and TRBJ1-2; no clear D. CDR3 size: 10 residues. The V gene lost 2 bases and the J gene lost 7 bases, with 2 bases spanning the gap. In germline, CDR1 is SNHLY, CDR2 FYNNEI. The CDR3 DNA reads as TGTGCCAGCAGTGAATCTGGCTACACCTTC. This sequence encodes CASSESGYTF.

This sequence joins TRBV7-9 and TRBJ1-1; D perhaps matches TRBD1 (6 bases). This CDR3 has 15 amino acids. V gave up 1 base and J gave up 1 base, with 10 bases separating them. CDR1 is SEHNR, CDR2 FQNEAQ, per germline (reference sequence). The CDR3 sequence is CASSLVVTGNTEAFF. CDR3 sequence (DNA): TGTGCCAGCAGCTTAGTTGTGACAGGGAACACTGAAGCTTTCTTT.

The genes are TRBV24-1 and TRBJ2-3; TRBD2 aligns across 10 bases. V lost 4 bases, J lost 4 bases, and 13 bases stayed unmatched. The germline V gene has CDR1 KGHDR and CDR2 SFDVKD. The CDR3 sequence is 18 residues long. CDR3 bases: TGTGCCACCAGTGACCCCCCGAGACTAGCGGGTGGTTCAGATACGCAGTATTTT. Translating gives CATSDPPRLAGGSDTQYF.

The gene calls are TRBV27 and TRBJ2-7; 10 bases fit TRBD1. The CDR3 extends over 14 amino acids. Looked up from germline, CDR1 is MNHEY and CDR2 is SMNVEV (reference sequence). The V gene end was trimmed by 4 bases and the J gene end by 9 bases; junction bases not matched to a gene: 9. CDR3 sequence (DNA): TGTGCCAGCAGTTACCGGGACAGGGGCGGGGGGCAGTACTTC. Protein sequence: CASSYRDRGGGQYF.

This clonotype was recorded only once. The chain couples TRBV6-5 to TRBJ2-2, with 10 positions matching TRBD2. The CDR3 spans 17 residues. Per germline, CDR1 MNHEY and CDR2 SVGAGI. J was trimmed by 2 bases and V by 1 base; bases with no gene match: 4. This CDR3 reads CASSYFRTSGNTGELFF. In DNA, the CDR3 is TGTGCCAGCAGTTACTTTCGGACTAGCGGCAACACCGGGGAGCTGTTTTTT.

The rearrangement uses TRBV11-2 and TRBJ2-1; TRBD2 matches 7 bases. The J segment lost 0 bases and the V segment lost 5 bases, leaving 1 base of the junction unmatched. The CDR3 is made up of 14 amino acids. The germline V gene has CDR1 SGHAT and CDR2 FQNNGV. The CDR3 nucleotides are TGTGCCAGCAGCCCTAGCGGCTCCTACAATGAGCAGTTCTTC. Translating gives CASSPSGSYNEQFF. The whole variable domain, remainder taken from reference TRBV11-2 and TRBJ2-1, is EAGVAQSPRYKIIEKRQSVAFWCNPISGHATLYWYQQILGQGPKLLIQFQNNGVVDDSQLPKDRFSAERLKGVDSTLKIQPAKLEDSAVYLCASSPSGSYNEQFFGPGTRLTVL.

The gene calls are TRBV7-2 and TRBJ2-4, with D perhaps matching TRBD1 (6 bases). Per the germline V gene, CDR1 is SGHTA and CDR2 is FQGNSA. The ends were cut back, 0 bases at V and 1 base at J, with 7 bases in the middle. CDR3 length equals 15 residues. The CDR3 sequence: CASSLAGAAKNIQYF. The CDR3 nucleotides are TGTGCCAGCAGCTTAGCGGGGGCGGCCAAAAACATTCAGTACTTC.

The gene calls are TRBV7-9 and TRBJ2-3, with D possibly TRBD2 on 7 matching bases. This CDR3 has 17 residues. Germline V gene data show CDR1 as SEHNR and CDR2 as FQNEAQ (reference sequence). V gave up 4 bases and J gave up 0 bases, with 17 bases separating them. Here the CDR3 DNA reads TGTGCCAGCAGCTCGAGGGGGACTACCATCAGCACAGATACGCAGTATTTT. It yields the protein CASSSRGTTISTDTQYF.

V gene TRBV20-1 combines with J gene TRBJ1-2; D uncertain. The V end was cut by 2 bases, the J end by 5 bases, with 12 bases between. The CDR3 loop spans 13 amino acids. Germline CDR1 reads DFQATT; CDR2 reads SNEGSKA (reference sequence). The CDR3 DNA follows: TGCAGTGCTAGAAGTCCTGTCTATTATGGCTACACCTTC. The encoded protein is CSARSPVYYGYTF.

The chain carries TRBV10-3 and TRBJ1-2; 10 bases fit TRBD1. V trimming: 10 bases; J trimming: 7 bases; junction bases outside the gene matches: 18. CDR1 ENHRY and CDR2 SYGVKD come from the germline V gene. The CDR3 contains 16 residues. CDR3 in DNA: TGTGCCACCAATTACGACCCAGGGACAGGGGTTTCTGGCTACACCTTC. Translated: CATNYDPGTGVSGYTF.

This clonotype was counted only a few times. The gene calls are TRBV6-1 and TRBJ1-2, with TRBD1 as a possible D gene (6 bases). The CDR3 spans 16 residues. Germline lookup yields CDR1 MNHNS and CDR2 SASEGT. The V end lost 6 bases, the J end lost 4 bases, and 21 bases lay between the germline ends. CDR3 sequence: CASRGINDRWPYGYTF. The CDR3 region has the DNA TGTGCCAGCAGGGGAATAAACGACAGGTGGCCCTATGGCTACACCTTC.

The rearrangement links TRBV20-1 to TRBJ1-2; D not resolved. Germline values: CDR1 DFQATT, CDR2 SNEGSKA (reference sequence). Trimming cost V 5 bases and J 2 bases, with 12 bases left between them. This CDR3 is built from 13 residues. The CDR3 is CSALGLANYGYTF. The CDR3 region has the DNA TGCAGTGCTCTCGGACTGGCGAACTATGGCTACACCTTC.